This T cell receptor (beta chain) was identified during a study of blood T cell repertoires in COVID-19. At the level of the study: Italy, Spain and the United States were the sources of the convalescent and acute COVID-19 samples. PBMCs, B-cell-depleted T cells, or T cells were the source of the cDNA or gDNA that made up the material.

With 3 bases clipped from V and 1 base from J, the junction kept 8 bases outside the gene matches. The CDR3 extends over 16 amino acids. Germline V CDR1 and CDR2: SGDLS, YYNGEE. The protocol was immunoSEQ multiplex PCR, while the TCRdb copy is restricted to in-frame clones and leaves out a portion. The data hold approximately 160,000 clones, with approximately 84% observed a single time. This clonotype was obtained from a man in his forties who had recovered from COVID-19. V gene TRBV9 combines with J gene TRBJ2-3; 7 bases are a match to TRBD2. Specimen: peripheral blood. CDR3 nucleotide sequence: TGTGCCAGCAGCGCACGGGGGGTGCAAGGCACAGATACGCAGTATTTT. As protein: CASSARGVQGTDTQYF.